The rows below give T cell receptor beta chains drawn from one sample of a study of blood T cells in healthy people across ages. TCRdb re-derived calls from the 5' RACE reads in MiXCR, one entry per CDR3 protein. This sample has some 1.4 million distinct CDR3 sequences, with 40% to 50% found just once. The specimen sequenced was blood. All receptors derive from a woman aged 18 to 35 in good health. Both conserved end residues are part of each CDR3. D genes are given only for firm matches. A clone size is listed for some rows: how often the clone was seen (once, few, many), or a class if it is expanded.

V	D	J	size	DNA	CDR3
TRBV10-3	TRBD1	TRBJ1-2	many	TGTGCCATCAGGACAGGGCTAGCTAACTATGGCTACACCTTC	CAIRTGLANYGYTF
TRBV27	TRBD2	TRBJ2-7	few	TGTGCCAGCAGACCCCTAGCGGTAGCCTACGAGCAGTACTTC	CASRPLAVAYEQYF
TRBV29-1	-	TRBJ2-1	few	TGCAGCGTCCCCGGCACCGGGAGCTCCTACAATGAGCAGTTCTTC	CSVPGTGSSYNEQFF
TRBV6-1	TRBD2	TRBJ2-3	-	TGTGCCAGCAGCCCGGGACTAGCGGTGGCAGATACGCAGTATTTT	CASSPGLAVADTQYF
TRBV7-9	-	TRBJ1-2	few	TGTGCCAGCAGCTCACATGGGGGGGGACCGTTAGACTATGGCTACACCTTC	CASSSHGGGPLDYGYTF
TRBV6-6	TRBD1	TRBJ1-2	few	TGTGCCAGCAGATCCCCTACGACAGGGCTATCCGGCTACACCTTC	CASRSPTTGLSGYTF
TRBV7-2	-	TRBJ2-7	-	TGTGCCAGCAGCTTAGGGGCCGGCGGGGCGTACAATGAGCAGTACTTC	CASSLGAGGAYNEQYF
TRBV15	-	TRBJ1-2	-	TGTGCCACCAGCAGAGATGGCACCGGCGGAACCCATGGCTACACCTTC	CATSRDGTGGTHGYTF
TRBV10-3	-	TRBJ2-5	-	TGTGCCATCAGTGATGGTCAGCGGCAAGAGACCCAGTACTTC	CAISDGQRQETQYF
TRBV20-1	TRBD1	TRBJ2-4	-	TGCAGTGCCACCAACATCCAACAGGGGGCTAGGGAGCAGTACTTC	CSATNIQQGAREQYF
TRBV10-3	TRBD1	TRBJ2-1	few	TGTGCCATCAGGGAACAGGGGGCCTCCTACAATGAGCAGTTCTTC	CAIREQGASYNEQFF
TRBV9	TRBD1	TRBJ1-2	-	TGTGCCAGCAGCAAAGACCCATACCAGGGGACAGTCAACTATGGCTACACCTTC	CASSKDPYQGTVNYGYTF
TRBV27	TRBD2	TRBJ2-7	-	TGTGCCAGCAGTTTGAGCGGGAGTAGGTACGAGCAGTACTTC	CASSLSGSRYEQYF
TRBV28	TRBD1	TRBJ1-2	few	TGTGCCAGCCAGAGGAGGGGGCGGGACTATGGCTACACCTTC	CASQRRGRDYGYTF
TRBV10-3	-	TRBJ1-2	-	TGTGCCATCAGCCAGAGGGCATTATCCCCTATCCGCTATGGCTACACCTTC	CAISQRALSPIRYGYTF